Listed below are T cell receptor beta chains from one sample, sequenced in a study of human T cells and chemical hapten exposure. TCRdb recomputed calls from the RACE reads with MiXCR, one row per CDR3 protein. The sample includes roughly 100,000 distinct CDR3 sequences, 30% to 35% seen only once; the top ten take more than 2.5%. This material consisted of whole blood, taken in connection with sensitization to the hapten diphenylcyclopropenone (DPC). These receptors all stem from a man aged 40-49 years with alopecia areata. Some clones in this sample may be carry-over from other donors' samples. Each CDR3 is given with its conserved first and last residue. Fields, in order: clone size, D gene, CDR3 length, J gene, V gene, CDR3 DNA, CDR3 protein. The D gene is left open where the match is weak. Expanded clones get a size class; other rows say once, few or many, or leave the size out.

>few|-|12|TRBJ2-7|TRBV29-1
TGCAGCGTCGAGACGGGGATTGGGAAGCAGTACTTC
CSVETGIGKQYF
>-|TRBD1|14|TRBJ2-7|TRBV9
TGTGCCAGCAGCATCGCGGACAGGGCCTACGAGCAGTACTTC
CASSIADRAYEQYF
>few|-|15|TRBJ2-5|TRBV7-8
TGTGCCAGCAGCTTAGAAGCAGCGGCTAGAGAGACCCAGTACTTC
CASSLEAAARETQYF
>-|-|16|TRBJ2-1|TRBV12-3/TRBV12-4
TGTGCCAGCAGCTCATTAGCGATGAGCTCCTACAATGAGCAGTTCTTC
CASSSLAMSSYNEQFF
>-|-|14|TRBJ2-7|TRBV7-9
TGTGCCAGCGGAGTCACGGCGGGTTACTACGAGCAGTACTTC
CASGVTAGYYEQYF
>-|-|14|TRBJ2-7|TRBV6-6
TGTGCCAGCAATGGGGGCGGGCCTCCCTACGAGCAGTACTTC
CASNGGGPPYEQYF
>-|-|12|TRBJ2-5|TRBV29-1
TGCAGCGTTGAAGGGGCGGTAGAGACCCAGTACTTC
CSVEGAVETQYF
>-|TRBD2|16|TRBJ2-1|TRBV10-3
TGTGCCATCAGTGACCCCGGACTAGCGGGAGCAGGTGAGCAGTTCTTC
CAISDPGLAGAGEQFF
>few|TRBD2|14|TRBJ2-1|TRBV6-4
TGTGCCAGCAGTGACCTAGCGGAGGACAATGAGCAGTTCTTC
CASSDLAEDNEQFF
>-|TRBD1|15|TRBJ1-4|TRBV6-5
TGTGCCAGCAGTTACACGACAGGGGCTAATGAAAAACTGTTTTTT
CASSYTTGANEKLFF
>-|TRBD1|15|TRBJ2-7|TRBV6-6
TGTGCCAGCAGTTACCTAGGGGGCGGGTCGTATGAGCAGTACTTC
CASSYLGGGSYEQYF
>-|TRBD1|15|TRBJ1-5|TRBV9
TGTGCCAGCAGCAAGGATGGGACAGGGAATCAGCCCCAGCATTTT
CASSKDGTGNQPQHF
>few|-|12|TRBJ1-3|TRBV14
TGTGCCAGCAGCCCGTATGGAAACACCATATATTTT
CASSPYGNTIYF
>few|-|16|TRBJ2-4|TRBV28
TGTGCCAGCAGTTTACATCAGGGGCTAGCCAAAAACATTCAGTACTTC
CASSLHQGLAKNIQYF
>-|TRBD1|18|TRBJ2-5|TRBV29-1
TGCAGCGTTGATGCATCCGAAGGACAGGGTTGGCCGCGGGAGACCCAGTACTTC
CSVDASEGQGWPRETQYF
>few|-|13|TRBJ2-3|TRBV7-2
TGTGCCAGCAGCGCCCGGGACCGAGATACGCAGTATTTT
CASSARDRDTQYF
>few|-|16|TRBJ2-1|TRBV29-1
TGCAGCGTTGCAACCGTGACCGGGACACTTTTTGGTGAGCAGTTCTTC
CSVATVTGTLFGEQFF
>-|TRBD2|15|TRBJ2-1|TRBV29-1
TGCAGCGCGCCGCCCCCTAGCGGGAGCGACAATGAGCAGTTCTTC
CSAPPPSGSDNEQFF
>-|-|13|TRBJ1-4|TRBV12-3/TRBV12-4
TGTGCCAGCAGTTTAACGGATGGGGAAAAACTGTTTTTT
CASSLTDGEKLFF
>many|TRBD1|14|TRBJ1-1|TRBV20-1
TGCAGTGCTTCTCCCCGGACAGGGCAGAGGGAAGCTTTCTTT
CSASPRTGQREAFF
>-|TRBD1|15|TRBJ2-3|TRBV11-1
TGTGCCAGCAGCCCAAGGGACAGGGGCACAGATACGCAGTATTTT
CASSPRDRGTDTQYF
>few|-|13|TRBJ2-3|TRBV24-1
TGTGCCACCTCCAGCGGGAGCACAGATACGCAGTATTTT
CATSSGSTDTQYF
>-|TRBD1|13|TRBJ2-5|TRBV20-1
TGCAGTGCTACTCGGACAGGGGAGGAGACCCAGTACTTC
CSATRTGEETQYF
>-|-|15|TRBJ2-1|TRBV4-3
TGCGCCAGCAGCCAACAAACGGGAGAGTTGGGTGAGCAGTTCTTC
CASSQQTGELGEQFF
>-|TRBD2|17|TRBJ2-1|TRBV6-2/TRBV6-3
TGTGCCAGCAGCCCCAACACCGGACTAGCGGGAGGCAATGAGCAGTTCTTC
CASSPNTGLAGGNEQFF
>few|-|13|TRBJ2-2|TRBV29-1
TGCAGCGTTGATCCCTCGAACACCGGGGAGCTGTTTTTT
CSVDPSNTGELFF
>-|-|13|TRBJ1-1|TRBV6-1
TGTGCCAGCAGTCCAGGGGCCGTCACTGAAGCTTTCTTT
CASSPGAVTEAFF